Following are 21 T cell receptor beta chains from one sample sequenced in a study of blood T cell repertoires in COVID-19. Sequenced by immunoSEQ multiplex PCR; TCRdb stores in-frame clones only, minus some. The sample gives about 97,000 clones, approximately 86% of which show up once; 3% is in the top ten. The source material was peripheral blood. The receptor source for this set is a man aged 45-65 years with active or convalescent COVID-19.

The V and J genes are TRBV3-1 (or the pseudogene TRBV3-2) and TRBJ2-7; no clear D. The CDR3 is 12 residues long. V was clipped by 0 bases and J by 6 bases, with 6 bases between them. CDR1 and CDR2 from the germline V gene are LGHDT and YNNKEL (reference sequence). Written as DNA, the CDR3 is TGTGCCAGCAGCCAAGATCCTATCGAGCAGTACTTC. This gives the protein CASSQDPIEQYF.

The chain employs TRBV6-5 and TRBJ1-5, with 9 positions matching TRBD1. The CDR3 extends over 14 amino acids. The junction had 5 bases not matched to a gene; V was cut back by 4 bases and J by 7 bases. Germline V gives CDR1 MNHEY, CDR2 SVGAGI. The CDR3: CASSSGQGGQPQHF. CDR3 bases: TGTGCCAGCAGTTCGGGACAGGGAGGGCAGCCCCAGCATTTT.

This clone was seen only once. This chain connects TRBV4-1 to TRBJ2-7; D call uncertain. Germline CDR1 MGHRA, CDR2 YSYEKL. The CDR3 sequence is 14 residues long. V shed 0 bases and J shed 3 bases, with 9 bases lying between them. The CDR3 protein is CASSQDNINYEQYF. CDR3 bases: TGCGCCAGCAGCCAAGATAACATAAACTACGAGCAGTACTTC.

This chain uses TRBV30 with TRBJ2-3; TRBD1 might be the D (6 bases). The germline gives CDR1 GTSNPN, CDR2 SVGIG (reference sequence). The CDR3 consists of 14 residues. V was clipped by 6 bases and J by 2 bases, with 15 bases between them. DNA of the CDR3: TGTGCCTGCTCTAGCAGGGGATCCACAGATACGCAGTATTTT. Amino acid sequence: CACSSRGSTDTQYF.

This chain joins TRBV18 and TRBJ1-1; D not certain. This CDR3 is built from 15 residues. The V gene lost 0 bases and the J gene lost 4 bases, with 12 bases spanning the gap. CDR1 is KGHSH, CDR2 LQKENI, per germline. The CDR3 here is CASSPPATGGTEAFF. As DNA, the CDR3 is TGTGCCAGCTCACCACCTGCGACGGGAGGCACTGAAGCTTTCTTT.

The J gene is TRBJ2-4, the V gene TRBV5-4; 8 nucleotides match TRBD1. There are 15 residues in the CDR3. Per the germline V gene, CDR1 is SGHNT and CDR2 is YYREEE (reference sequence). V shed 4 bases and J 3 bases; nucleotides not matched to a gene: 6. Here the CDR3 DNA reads TGTGCCAGCAGCCGCGACAGGGGAGGCAAAAACATTCAGTACTTC. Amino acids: CASSRDRGGKNIQYF.

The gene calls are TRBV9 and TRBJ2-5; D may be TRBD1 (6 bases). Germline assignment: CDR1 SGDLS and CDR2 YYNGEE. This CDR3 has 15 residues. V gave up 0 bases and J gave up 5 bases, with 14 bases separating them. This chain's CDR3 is CASSVATDQGETQYF. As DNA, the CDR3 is TGTGCCAGCAGCGTAGCCACAGACCAGGGGGAGACCCAGTACTTC.

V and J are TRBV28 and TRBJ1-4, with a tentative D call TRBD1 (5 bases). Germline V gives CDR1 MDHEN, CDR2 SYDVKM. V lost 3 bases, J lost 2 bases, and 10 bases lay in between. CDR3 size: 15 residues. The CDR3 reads CASSLYRLTNEKLFF. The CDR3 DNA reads TGTGCCAGCAGTTTGTACAGGCTCACTAATGAAAAACTGTTTTTT. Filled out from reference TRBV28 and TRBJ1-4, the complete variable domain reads DVKVTQSSRYLVKRTGEKVFLECVQDMDHENMFWYRQDPGLGLRLIYFSYDVKMKEKGDIPEGYSVSREKKERFSLILESASTNQTSMYLCASSLYRLTNEKLFFGSGTQLSVL.

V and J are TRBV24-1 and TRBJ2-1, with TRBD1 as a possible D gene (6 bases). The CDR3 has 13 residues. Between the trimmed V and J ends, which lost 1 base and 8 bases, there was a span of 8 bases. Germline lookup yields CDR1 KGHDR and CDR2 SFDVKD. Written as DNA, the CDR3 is TGTGCCACCAGTGATTTCGAGGGGGATGAGCAGTTCTTC. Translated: CATSDFEGDEQFF.

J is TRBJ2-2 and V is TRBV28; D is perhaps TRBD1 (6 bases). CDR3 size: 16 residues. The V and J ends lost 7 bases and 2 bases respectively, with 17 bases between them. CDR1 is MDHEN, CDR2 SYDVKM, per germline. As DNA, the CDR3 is TGTGCCAGCACCCCTCCGGCAGGGGCTAACACCGGGGAGCTGTTTTTT. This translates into CASTPPAGANTGELFF.

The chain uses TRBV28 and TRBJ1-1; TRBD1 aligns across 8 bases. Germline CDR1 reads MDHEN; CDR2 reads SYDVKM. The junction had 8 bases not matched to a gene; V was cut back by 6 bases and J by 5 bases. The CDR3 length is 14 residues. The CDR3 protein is CASRPGTGHTEAFF. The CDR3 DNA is TGTGCCAGCAGACCCGGGACAGGTCATACTGAAGCTTTCTTT.

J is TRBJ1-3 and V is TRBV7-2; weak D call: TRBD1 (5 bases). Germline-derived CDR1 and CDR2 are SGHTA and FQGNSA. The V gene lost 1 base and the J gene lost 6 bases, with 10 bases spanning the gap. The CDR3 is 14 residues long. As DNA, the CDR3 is TGTGCCAGCAGCTTAGGCGGGGCTACAAACACCATATATTTT. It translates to CASSLGGATNTIYF.

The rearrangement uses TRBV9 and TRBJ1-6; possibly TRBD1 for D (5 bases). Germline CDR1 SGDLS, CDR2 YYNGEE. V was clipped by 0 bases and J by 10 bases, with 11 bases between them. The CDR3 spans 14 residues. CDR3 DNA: TGTGCCAGCAGCGTAGTCGGGGGTTGGTCACCCCTCCACTTT. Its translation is CASSVVGGWSPLHF. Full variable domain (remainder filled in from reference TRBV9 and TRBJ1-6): DSGVTQTPKHLITATGQRVTLRCSPRSGDLSVYWYQQSLDQGLQFLIQYYNGEERAKGNILERFSAQQFPDLHSELNLSSLELGDSALYFCASSVVGGWSPLHFGNGTRLTVT.

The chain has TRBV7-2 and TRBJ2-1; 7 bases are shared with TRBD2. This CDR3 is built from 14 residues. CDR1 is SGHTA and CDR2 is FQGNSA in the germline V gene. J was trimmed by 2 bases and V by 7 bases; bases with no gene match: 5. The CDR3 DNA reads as TGTGCCAGCATGGCACTAGCGCCCTACAATGAGCAGTTCTTC. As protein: CASMALAPYNEQFF.

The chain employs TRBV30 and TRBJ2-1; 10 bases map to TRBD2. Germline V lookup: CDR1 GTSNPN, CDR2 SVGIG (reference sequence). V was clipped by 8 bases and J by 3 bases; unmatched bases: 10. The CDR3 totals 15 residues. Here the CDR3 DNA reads TGTGCCGCGACCGGGACTAGCGTAGTCTACAATGAGCAGTTCTTC. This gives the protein CAATGTSVVYNEQFF.

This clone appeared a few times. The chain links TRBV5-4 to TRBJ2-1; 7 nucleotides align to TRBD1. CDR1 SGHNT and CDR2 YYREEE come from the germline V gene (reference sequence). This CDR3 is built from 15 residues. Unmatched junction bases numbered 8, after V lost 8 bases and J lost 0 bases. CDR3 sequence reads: CASRRDSLSYNEQFF. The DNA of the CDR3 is TGTGCCAGTCGACGGGACAGCCTCTCCTACAATGAGCAGTTCTTC.

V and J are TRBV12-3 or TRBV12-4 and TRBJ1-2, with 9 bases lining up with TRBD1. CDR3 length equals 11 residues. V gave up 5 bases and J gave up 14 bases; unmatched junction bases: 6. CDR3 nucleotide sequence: TGTGCCAGCAGTCAGGGACAGGGCAGGACCTTC. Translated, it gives CASSQGQGRTF.

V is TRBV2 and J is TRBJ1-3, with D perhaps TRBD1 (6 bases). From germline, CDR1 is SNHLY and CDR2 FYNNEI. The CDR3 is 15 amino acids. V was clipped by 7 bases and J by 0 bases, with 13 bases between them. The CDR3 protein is CASKPGQSSGNTIYF. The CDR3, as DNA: TGTGCCAGCAAACCGGGACAAAGCTCTGGAAACACCATATATTTT.

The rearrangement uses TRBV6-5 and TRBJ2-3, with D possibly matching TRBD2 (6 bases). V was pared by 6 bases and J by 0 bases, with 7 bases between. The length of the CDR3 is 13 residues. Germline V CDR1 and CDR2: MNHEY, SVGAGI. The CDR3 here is CASRAGSTDTQYF. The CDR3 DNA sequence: TGTGCCAGCAGGGCGGGGAGCACAGATACGCAGTATTTT.

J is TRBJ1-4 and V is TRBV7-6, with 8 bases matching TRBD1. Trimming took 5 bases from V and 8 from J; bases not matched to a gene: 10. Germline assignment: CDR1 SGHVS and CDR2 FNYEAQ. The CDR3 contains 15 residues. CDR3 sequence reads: CASSPPGQGGEKLFF. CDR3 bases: TGTGCCAGCAGCCCCCCAGGACAGGGAGGGGAAAAACTGTTTTTT.

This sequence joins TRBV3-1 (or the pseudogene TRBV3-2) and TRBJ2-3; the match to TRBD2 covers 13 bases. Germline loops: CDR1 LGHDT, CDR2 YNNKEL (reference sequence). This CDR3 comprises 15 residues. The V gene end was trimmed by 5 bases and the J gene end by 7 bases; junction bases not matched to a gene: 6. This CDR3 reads CASSSGTSGANTQYF. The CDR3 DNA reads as TGTGCCAGCAGCTCCGGGACTAGCGGGGCCAATACGCAGTATTTT.